This T cell receptor beta chain was obtained from a study of OX40 agonist ivuxolimab in advanced cancers. Study-level information: Prior therapy, whether anti-PD-1, anti-PD-L1 or anti-CTLA-4, was allowed, and roughly 41% had some.

V was clipped by 1 base and J by 10 bases; unmatched bases: 10. Germline V gene sequence: CDR1 MNHNY, CDR2 SVGAGI (reference sequence). This CDR3 is built from 16 residues. Baseline was the first blood sampling point, followed by cycle 4 day 1 and cycle 7 day 1. General study findings and limits: Both blood CD4+ and CD8+ T cells showed clonal growth by week 6 at 0.1 to 3.0 mg/kg. Average numbers of expanded clones were greater in CD8+ T cells than in CD4+.

Turning to this clone: The antigen remains undetermined.

Assay: immunoSEQ multiplex PCR; the TCRdb copy retains only in-frame clones and omits some. The table lists roughly 74,000 clones, 85% to 95% of them singletons. The receptor was isolated from an adult with an advanced solid tumor such as melanoma, head and neck, liver or kidney cancer. The source material was CD4+ or CD8+ T cells sorted from blood, sampled in a trial of the OX40 agonist ivuxolimab. The chain joins TRBV6-6 to TRBJ1-4, with 9 bases matching TRBD1. The DNA of the CDR3 is TGTGCCAGCAGTTACTTGACGGGACAGGGATCAGGAAAACTGTTTTTT. Its translation is CASSYLTGQGSGKLFF.